These T cell receptor beta chains were read from a single sample in a study of cytomegalovirus exposure and HLA in healthy donors. The method was immunoSEQ multiplex PCR; TCRdb's version includes in-frame clones alone and lacks a portion of them. Among more than 100,000 clones listed, roughly 80% were seen once. The sequenced sample consisted of PBMCs. All receptors derive from a man between 60 and 75 years old in good health and CMV-seropositive. The conserved cysteine and the conserved F or W are not part of the CDR3 here.

V gene: TRBV5-4; CDR3 protein: ASSSPGQGTYEQY
V gene: TRBV15; CDR3 protein: ATQQGAGGYT
V gene: TRBV30; CDR3 protein: AWSPQVGGYT
V gene: TRBV19; CDR3 protein: ASSTEYREPQTQY
V gene: TRBV7-2; CDR3 protein: ASSLFTVGNTEAF
V gene: TRBV6-1; CDR3 protein: ASSPLGTSGSEQF
V gene: TRBV7-9; CDR3 protein: ASSQQGISTDTQY
V gene: TRBV7-6; CDR3 protein: ASSSETGDFHEQY
V gene: TRBV12-5; CDR3 protein: ASGLQGSGTEAF
V gene: TRBV9; CDR3 protein: ASSVQQLTGELF
V gene: TRBV2; CDR3 protein: ASGGNVLT
V gene: TRBV28; CDR3 protein: ASSAGKETQY
V gene: TRBV11-2; CDR3 protein: ASSSWDSNYGYT